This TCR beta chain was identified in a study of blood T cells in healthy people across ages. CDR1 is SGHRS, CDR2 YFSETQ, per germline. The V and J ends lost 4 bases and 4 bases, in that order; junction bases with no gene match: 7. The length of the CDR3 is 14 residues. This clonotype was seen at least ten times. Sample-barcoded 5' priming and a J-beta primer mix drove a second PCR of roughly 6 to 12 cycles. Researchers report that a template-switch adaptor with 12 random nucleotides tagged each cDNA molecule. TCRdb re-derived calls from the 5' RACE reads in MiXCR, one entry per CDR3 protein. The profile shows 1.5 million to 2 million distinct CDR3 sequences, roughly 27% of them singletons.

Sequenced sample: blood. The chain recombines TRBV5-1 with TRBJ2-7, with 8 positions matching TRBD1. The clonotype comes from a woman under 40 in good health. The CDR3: CASSPGQELYEQYF. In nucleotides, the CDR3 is TGCGCCAGCAGCCCGGGACAGGAGTTATACGAGCAGTACTTC.